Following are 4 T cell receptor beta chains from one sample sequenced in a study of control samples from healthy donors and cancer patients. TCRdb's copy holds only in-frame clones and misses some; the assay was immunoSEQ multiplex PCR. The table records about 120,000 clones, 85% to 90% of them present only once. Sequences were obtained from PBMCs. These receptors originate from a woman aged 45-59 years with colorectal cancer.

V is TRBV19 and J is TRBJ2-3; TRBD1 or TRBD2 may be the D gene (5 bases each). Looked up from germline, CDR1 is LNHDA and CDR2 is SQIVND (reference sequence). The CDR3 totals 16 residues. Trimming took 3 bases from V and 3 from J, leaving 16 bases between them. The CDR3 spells CASSIGVGDLTDTQYF. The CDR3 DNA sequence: TGTGCCAGTAGTATCGGGGTAGGGGATCTTACAGATACGCAGTATTTT.

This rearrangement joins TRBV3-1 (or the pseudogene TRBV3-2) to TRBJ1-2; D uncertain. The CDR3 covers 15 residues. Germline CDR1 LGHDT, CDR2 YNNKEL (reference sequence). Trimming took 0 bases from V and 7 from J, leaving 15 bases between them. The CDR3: CASSQDPAAPAGYTF. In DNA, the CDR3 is TGTGCCAGCAGCCAAGATCCGGCCGCGCCGGCTGGCTACACCTTC.

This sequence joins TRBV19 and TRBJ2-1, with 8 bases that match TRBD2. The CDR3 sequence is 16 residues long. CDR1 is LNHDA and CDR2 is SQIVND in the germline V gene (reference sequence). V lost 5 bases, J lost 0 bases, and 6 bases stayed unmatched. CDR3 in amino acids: CASSWSGRGSYNEQFF. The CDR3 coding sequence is TGTGCCAGTAGTTGGAGCGGGAGAGGCTCCTACAATGAGCAGTTCTTC.

CDR3 residues: CASCTGGSGNTIYF. In nucleotides, the CDR3 is TGTGCCAGCTGTACAGGGGGCTCTGGAAACACCATATATTTT. The chain employs TRBV28 and TRBJ1-3; 8 bases line up with TRBD1. This CDR3 is built from 14 residues. The V gene's germline CDR1 is MDHEN and CDR2 SYDVKM. After removal of 8 bases from V and 0 bases from J, the junction contained 3 bases not matched to a gene.